One and the same sample provided the 8 T cell receptor beta chains below, sequenced in a study of T-cell memory formation after mild COVID-19. TCRdb independently ran MiXCR on the 5' RACE reads; one entry per CDR3 protein. This table has fewer than 150,000 distinct CDR3 sequences, less than 6.5% appearing once. Sequenced material: PBMCs or a T cell subset sorted from them (not recorded which). Source of these receptors: an adult woman who had mild COVID-19 (a few samples of this study predate the infection). Cell type and time point are not known.

This clonotype occurred many times. The chain links TRBV18 to TRBJ2-3; 8 nucleotides line up with TRBD1. With V trimmed by 0 bases and J by 1 base, 3 bases remained unmatched. The length of the CDR3 is 16 residues. Germline CDR1 reads KGHSH; CDR2 reads LQKENI. CDR3 coding DNA: TGTGCCAGCTCACCACCGCTGGGACAGGGCACAGATACGCAGTATTTT. Protein: CASSPPLGQGTDTQYF. The whole variable domain, remainder taken from reference TRBV18 and TRBJ2-3, is NAGVMQNPRHLVRRRGQEARLRCSPMKGHSHVYWYRQLPEEGLKFMVYLQKENIIDESGMPKERFSAEFPKEGPSILRIQQVVRGDSAAYFCASSPPLGQGTDTQYFGPGTRLTVL.

There are a few counts of this clonotype. The chain employs TRBV12-3 or TRBV12-4 and TRBJ2-3; TRBD2 aligns across 7 bases. This CDR3 contains 18 residues. V was pared by 6 bases and J by 0 bases, with 15 bases of the junction left unmatched. DNA for the CDR3: TGTGCCAGCAGAAAAGCTCTGGGGATTAGCGGGAGCACAGATACGCAGTATTTT. It codes for CASRKALGISGSTDTQYF.

The gene calls are TRBV2 and TRBJ2-3, with 14 bases lining up with TRBD2. The CDR3 runs 17 residues. V lost 6 bases to trimming and J lost 6 bases; unmatched junction nucleotides: 11. Germline CDR1 and CDR2: SNHLY and FYNNEI. CDR3 sequence: CASSRTSGGPGTDTQYF. The CDR3 nucleotides are TGTGCCAGCAGCCGGACTAGCGGGGGGCCAGGAACGGATACGCAGTATTTT.

This clonotype was observed many times. The chain links TRBV4-1 to TRBJ2-1; D unresolved. This CDR3 spans 11 amino acids. CDR1 and CDR2 (germline): MGHRA, YSYEKL. V lost 2 bases and J 8 bases, leaving 4 bases between the germline ends. In DNA form, the CDR3 reads TGCGCCAGCAGCCAATGGGATGAGCAGTTCTTC. Protein sequence: CASSQWDEQFF.

There are many counts of this clonotype. This chain connects TRBV5-6 to TRBJ2-7; D is undetermined. V dropped 0 bases and J dropped 6 bases, with 4 bases sitting between them. This CDR3 comprises 11 residues. Germline CDR1 reads SGHDT; CDR2 reads YYEEEE. Here the CDR3 reads CASSLASEQYF. The CDR3 bases are TGTGCCAGCAGCTTGGCGAGCGAGCAGTACTTC.

Ten or more counts support this clonotype. This chain links TRBV7-2 with TRBJ1-5, with D uncertain. Per germline, CDR1 SGHTA and CDR2 FQGNSA. V lost 8 bases and J lost 5, with 10 bases in between. The CDR3 loop spans 12 amino acids. CDR3: CASANLDQPQHF. CDR3 nucleotides: TGTGCCAGCGCCAATTTGGATCAGCCCCAGCATTTT.

This clonotype was observed a handful of times. The chain joins TRBV2 to TRBJ2-7; D not certain. V lost 6 bases to trimming and J lost 7 bases, with 13 bases between them. CDR1 is SNHLY, CDR2 FYNNEI, per germline. The CDR3 extends over 12 amino acids. The CDR3 is CASSWAQGEQYF. The CDR3 coding sequence is TGTGCCAGCAGCTGGGCCCAAGGAGAGCAGTACTTC. Filled out from reference TRBV2 and TRBJ2-7, the complete variable domain reads EPEVTQTPSHQVTQMGQEVILRCVPISNHLYFYWYRQILGQKVEFLVSFYNNEISEKSEIFDDQFSVERPDGSNFTLKIRSTKLEDSAMYFCASSWAQGEQYFGPGTRLTVT.

V usage is TRBV6-2 or TRBV6-3 and J usage is TRBJ2-1; D may be TRBD2 (6 bases). CDR1 is MNHEY, CDR2 SVGEGT, per germline. V was shortened by 3 bases and J by 9 bases, with 18 bases between the two germline ends. The length of the CDR3 is 15 residues. The CDR3 bases are TGTGCCAGCAGTTATCACGTCGGACTATCTGGTGAGCAGTTCTTC. Translating it yields CASSYHVGLSGEQFF.